This passage covers 21 T cell receptor beta chains from one sample sequenced in a study of graft-versus-host responses after intestinal transplantation. Assay: immunoSEQ multiplex PCR; the TCRdb copy retains only in-frame clones and omits some. The table lists around 36,000 clones, 90% to 95% of them singletons. No antigens are known for them. Sequenced here: unstimulated CD8+ T cells sorted from spleen or lymph node cells, sampled before transplant. The receptors shown here come from a human donor who was the organ donor for an intestinal transplant.

The J gene is TRBJ2-7, the V gene TRBV2; D call uncertain. CDR3 length equals 11 residues. Trimming removed 6 bases at V and 3 bases at J, with 6 bases between. Germline values: CDR1 SNHLY, CDR2 FYNNEI. The CDR3 is CASSALYEQYF. For the CDR3, the DNA is TGTGCCAGCAGCGCTCTCTACGAGCAGTACTTC.

The V and J genes are TRBV7-6 and TRBJ2-1; 10 bases match TRBD2. Germline CDR1 is SGHVS and CDR2 is FNYEAQ. J gave up 2 bases and V 4 bases, and 5 bases lay outside the gene matches. The CDR3 totals 16 residues. CDR3 loop: CASSSQRGGTYNEQFF. The CDR3 DNA reads TGTGCCAGCAGCTCCCAGCGGGGGGGGACCTACAATGAGCAGTTCTTC.

The V call is TRBV6-5, the J call TRBJ2-1; maybe TRBD2 (5 bases). Germline V gives CDR1 MNHEY, CDR2 SVGAGI. The V gene lost 10 bases and the J gene lost 6 bases, with 13 bases spanning the gap. The CDR3 spans 12 residues. As DNA, the CDR3 is TGTGCCACCAGCGGCAGGAGCAATGAGCAGTTCTTC. Amino acids: CATSGRSNEQFF.

This chain connects TRBV21-1 to TRBJ2-5. TRBV21-1 is noted as a pseudogene. This CDR3 is built from 15 residues. The CDR3 loop reads CAKKRASESQETQYF. CDR3 DNA: TGTGCCAAGAAAAGGGCATCCGAGTCCCAAGAGACCCAGTACTTC.

This sequence joins TRBV19 and TRBJ2-5; 7 bases match TRBD2. The germline CDR1 and CDR2 sequences are LNHDA and SQIVND (reference sequence). Trimming cost V 2 bases and J 5 bases; bases outside gene matches: 2. CDR3 length equals 13 residues. The CDR3 DNA follows: TGTGCCAGTAGTATAAGGGAGGGGGAGACCCAGTACTTC. This sequence encodes CASSIREGETQYF.

The chain joins TRBV27 to TRBJ2-7; D remains unclear. V was cut by 5 bases and J by 4 bases, with 12 bases left in between. The CDR3 is 13 amino acids. Germline lookup yields CDR1 MNHEY and CDR2 SMNVEV (reference sequence). The CDR3 spells CASSLSHAYEQYF. The CDR3 DNA reads as TGTGCCAGCAGTCTAAGCCACGCGTACGAGCAGTACTTC.

The chain employs TRBV30 and TRBJ2-2; 8 positions match TRBD1. With V trimmed by 5 bases and J by 6 bases, 5 bases remained unmatched. CDR1 GTSNPN and CDR2 SVGIG come from the germline V gene (reference sequence). The CDR3 contains 13 residues. The CDR3 region is CAWAGGFSGELFF. CDR3 sequence (DNA): TGTGCCTGGGCAGGGGGCTTCTCCGGGGAGCTGTTTTTT.

Points on this clone: The sample contains more than one DNA sequence encoding this CDR3. This chain connects TRBV4-1 to TRBJ1-1; 7 nucleotides line up with TRBD1. Germline values: CDR1 MGHRA, CDR2 YSYEKL. After removal of 4 bases from V and 1 base from J, the junction contained 9 bases not matched to a gene. There are 16 residues in the CDR3. The CDR3 here is CASSPTGDRGNTEAFF. The DNA of the CDR3 is TGCGCCAGCAGCCCAACAGGGGATAGGGGGAACACTGAAGCTTTCTTT.

J is TRBJ2-7 and V is TRBV6-1; D may be TRBD2 (5 bases). Germline CDR1 MNHNS, CDR2 SASEGT. This CDR3 contains 13 residues. Deletions cut 5 bases from V and 6 bases from J, with 14 bases between. This CDR3 reads CASSRGPLLEQYF. CDR3 nucleotides: TGTGCCAGCAGTCGAGGGCCCCTGCTCGAGCAGTACTTC.

The rearrangement uses TRBV30 and TRBJ1-1; D may be TRBD1 (6 bases). The CDR3 extends over 14 amino acids. The V gene lost 3 bases and the J gene lost 1 base, with 12 bases spanning the gap. Germline CDR1 GTSNPN, CDR2 SVGIG (reference sequence). As DNA, the CDR3 is TGTGCCTGGAGACCGGGACACGGGAACACTGAAGCTTTCTTT. Its protein is CAWRPGHGNTEAFF.

V gene TRBV28 combines with J gene TRBJ2-1; D uncertain. CDR1 MDHEN and CDR2 SYDVKM come from the germline V gene. The germline V and J ends were trimmed by 6 bases and 8 bases, with 8 bases remaining between them. The CDR3 is made up of 11 amino acids. The CDR3 sequence: CASRTKDEQFF. CDR3 DNA sequence: TGTGCCAGCAGAACAAAGGATGAGCAGTTCTTC.

There are a few counts of this clone. The gene calls are TRBV7-9 and TRBJ2-2; 11 bases match TRBD1. The V gene's germline CDR1 is SEHNR and CDR2 FQNEAQ (reference sequence). V was pared by 5 bases and J by 6 bases, with 11 bases of the junction left unmatched. The CDR3 runs to 17 residues. CDR3 bases: TGTGCCAGCAGCCTGGATTTCGGACAGGGGGCTTCCGGGGAGCTGTTTTTT. Translating gives CASSLDFGQGASGELFF.

The chain links TRBV11-2 to TRBJ2-1; D gene uncertain. The CDR3 has 12 residues. The V gene lost 5 bases and the J gene lost 10 bases, with 12 bases spanning the gap. The V gene's germline CDR1 is SGHAT and CDR2 FQNNGV. The CDR3 loop is CASSRARSEQFF. CDR3 DNA sequence: TGTGCCAGCAGCCGCGCCCGGAGCGAGCAGTTCTTC.

The chain uses TRBV9 and TRBJ2-2; TRBD1 matches at 7 bases. The CDR3 sequence is 15 residues long. CDR1 and CDR2 from the germline V gene are SGDLS and YYNGEE. V trimming: 3 bases; J trimming: 4 bases; junction bases outside the gene matches: 6. The DNA for the CDR3 is TGTGCCAGCAGCGCTACAGGGGTAATCACCGGGGAGCTGTTTTTT. Its protein product is CASSATGVITGELFF.

The chain recombines TRBV11-2 with TRBJ2-1; unclear D gene. V lost 6 bases to trimming and J lost 9 bases, with 9 bases between them. Germline assignment: CDR1 SGHAT and CDR2 FQNNGV. The CDR3 consists of 11 residues. This chain's CDR3 is CASRMVGEQFF. CDR3 coding DNA: TGTGCCAGCAGAATGGTGGGTGAGCAGTTCTTC.

To note about this clone: Other DNA sequences within the sample encode an identical CDR3. The chain carries TRBV5-6 and TRBJ1-1; unclear D gene. Germline V CDR1 and CDR2: SGHDT, YYEEEE. Trimming took 0 bases from V and 1 from J, leaving 4 bases between them. CDR3 length: 13 residues. The CDR3 is CASSLAGNTEAFF. CDR3 bases: TGTGCCAGCAGCTTGGCGGGGAACACTGAAGCTTTCTTT.

The chain employs TRBV4-1 and TRBJ1-4, with a tentative D call TRBD1 (6 bases). Trimming shortened V by 4 bases and J by 6 bases, and 9 bases separated the two germline ends. Germline V gene sequence: CDR1 MGHRA, CDR2 YSYEKL. The CDR3 consists of 13 residues. CDR3 sequence (DNA): TGCGCCAGCAGCCCGACAGGCGATGAAAAACTGTTTTTT. Translated, it gives CASSPTGDEKLFF.

V usage is TRBV20-1 and J usage is TRBJ1-2; D gene ambiguous. CDR1 and CDR2 from the germline V gene are DFQATT and SNEGSKA (reference sequence). V shed 0 bases and J shed 4 bases, with 3 bases lying between them. There are 11 residues in the CDR3. CDR3 in amino acids: CSARDVYGYTF. The CDR3, as DNA: TGCAGTGCTAGAGATGTCTATGGCTACACCTTC.

J is TRBJ1-1 and V is TRBV7-2, with D uncertain. V gave up 1 base and J gave up 0 bases, with 6 bases separating them. The CDR3 covers 14 residues. The germline gives CDR1 SGHTA, CDR2 FQGNSA. This chain's CDR3 is CASSLGQVNTEAFF. CDR3 bases: TGTGCCAGCAGCTTAGGGCAGGTGAACACTGAAGCTTTCTTT.

V is TRBV2 and J is TRBJ1-2; no reliable D call. The CDR3 covers 12 residues. Germline-derived CDR1 and CDR2 are SNHLY and FYNNEI. Trimming pared 3 bases from V and 0 bases from J, leaving 2 bases between. CDR3 in amino acids: CASSDSNYGYTF. The CDR3 bases are TGTGCCAGCAGTGATTCTAACTATGGCTACACCTTC.

This clone was observed a single time. The chain combines TRBV27 with TRBJ1-5, with D maybe TRBD1 (6 bases). The V gene lost 5 bases and the J gene lost 3 bases, with 17 bases spanning the gap. Germline V gene lookup returns CDR1 MNHEY and CDR2 SMNVEV (reference sequence). The CDR3 runs 16 residues. In DNA form, the CDR3 reads TGTGCCAGCAGTCCCTCAGGGGCTGGAGTCAATCAGCCCCAGCATTTT. Amino acid sequence: CASSPSGAGVNQPQHF.